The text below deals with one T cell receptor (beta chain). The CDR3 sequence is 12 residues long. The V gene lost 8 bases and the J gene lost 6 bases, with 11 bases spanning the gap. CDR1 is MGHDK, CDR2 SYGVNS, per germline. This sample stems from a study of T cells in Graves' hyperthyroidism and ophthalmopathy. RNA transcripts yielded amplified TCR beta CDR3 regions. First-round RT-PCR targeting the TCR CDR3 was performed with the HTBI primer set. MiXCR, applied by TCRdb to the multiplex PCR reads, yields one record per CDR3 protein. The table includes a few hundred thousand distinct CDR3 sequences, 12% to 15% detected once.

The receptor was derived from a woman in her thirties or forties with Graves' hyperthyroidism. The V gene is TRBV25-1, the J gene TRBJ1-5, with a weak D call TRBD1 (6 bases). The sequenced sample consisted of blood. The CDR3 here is CASSATGQPQHF. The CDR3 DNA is TGTGCCAGCTCAGCGACAGGTCAGCCCCAGCATTTT.